The 24 T cell receptor beta chains given below trace back to one sample, sequenced in a study of cytomegalovirus exposure and HLA in healthy donors. The PCR used 60 Vbeta and 13 Jbeta primers. Sequencing used immunoSEQ multiplex PCR; TCRdb keeps in-frame clones, though not all of them. The sample table sets out about 200,000 clones. Input material: PBMCs. The receptors derive from a girl aged 2-10 years in good health and CMV-seropositive.

This sequence joins TRBV5-1 and TRBJ2-7; possible D gene TRBD2, 7 bases. Trimming removed 4 bases from V and 5 bases from J, with 25 bases in between. The CDR3 has 17 amino acids. Germline V lookup: CDR1 SGHRS, CDR2 YFSETQ. The CDR3 protein is CASSLQTLGGGKNEQYF. The DNA for the CDR3 is TGCGCCAGCAGCCTCCAGACGCTAGGGGGGGGCAAGAACGAGCAGTACTTC.

The chain uses TRBV7-9 and TRBJ1-2; no firm D call. V was cut by 1 base and J by 4 bases, with 13 bases left in between. The CDR3 consists of 15 residues. Germline CDR1 reads SEHNR; CDR2 reads FQNEAQ (reference sequence). The CDR3 here is CASSLGTGSRYGYTF. DNA for the CDR3: TGTGCCAGCAGCTTAGGCACGGGTTCGCGCTATGGCTACACCTTC. Filled out from reference TRBV7-9 and TRBJ1-2, the complete variable domain reads DTGVSQNPRHKITKRGQNVTFRCDPISEHNRLYWYRQTLGQGPEFLTYFQNEAQLEKSRLLSDRFSAERPKGSFSTLEIQRTEQGDSAMYLCASSLGTGSRYGYTFGSGTRLTVV.

The chain recombines TRBV6-1 with TRBJ2-7; D perhaps matches TRBD2 (6 bases). The V and J ends lost 7 bases and 0 bases respectively, with 10 bases between them. The CDR3 consists of 13 residues. In germline, CDR1 is MNHNS, CDR2 SASEGT. For the CDR3, the DNA is TGTGCCAGCACGGGGGAAAGCTCCTACGAGCAGTACTTC. Translating gives CASTGESSYEQYF.

The chain uses TRBV7-2 and TRBJ2-7; 8 bases align to TRBD2. There are 15 residues in the CDR3. Germline loops: CDR1 SGHTA, CDR2 FQGNSA. The V segment lost 0 bases and the J segment 4 bases; nucleotides outside the gene matches: 5. CDR3 amino acids: CASSLAAGGGYEQYF. DNA for the CDR3: TGTGCCAGCAGCTTAGCCGCGGGAGGTGGGTACGAGCAGTACTTC.

The V call is TRBV6-6, the J call TRBJ1-2, with 9 bases matching TRBD1. Germline values: CDR1 MNHNY, CDR2 SVGAGI (reference sequence). V dropped 0 bases and J dropped 7; count of bases not matched to a gene: 3. The CDR3 runs to 14 residues. CDR3 coding DNA: TGTGCCAGCAGTTACTCCGGGACAGGGCTTGGCTACACCTTC. Protein product: CASSYSGTGLGYTF.

This chain links TRBV5-1 with TRBJ1-5, with D maybe TRBD1 (5 bases). The V end lost 4 bases, the J end lost 4 bases, and 12 bases lay between the germline ends. The CDR3 sequence is 14 residues long. The germline gives CDR1 SGHRS, CDR2 YFSETQ. The CDR3 sequence: CASSPDSANQPQHF. The CDR3 region has the DNA TGCGCCAGCAGCCCTGACAGCGCTAATCAGCCCCAGCATTTT.

CDR3 nucleotide sequence: TGTGCCACCAGCAGAGGCGGTGGGACACCAAATCAGCCCCAGCATTTT. It translates to CATSRGGGTPNQPQHF. The V and J genes are TRBV15 and TRBJ1-5; D is possibly TRBD1 (6 bases). This CDR3 spans 16 amino acids. V lost 1 base to trimming and J lost 4 bases, with 14 bases between them. Germline CDR1 is LNHNV and CDR2 is YYDKDF (reference sequence).

The chain recombines TRBV2 with TRBJ2-3, with 9 positions matching TRBD2. The CDR3 has 15 residues. The V gene's germline CDR1 is SNHLY and CDR2 FYNNEI. Losses at the gene ends were 5 bases for V and 4 bases for J; bases not matched to a gene: 7. The CDR3 reads CASSPRGREADTQYF. DNA of the CDR3: TGTGCCAGCAGTCCCCGCGGGAGGGAAGCAGATACGCAGTATTTT.

This chain uses TRBV7-3 with TRBJ2-7; 8 bases map to TRBD1. This CDR3 spans 15 amino acids. Germline lookup yields CDR1 SGHTA and CDR2 FQGTGA. The J segment lost 2 bases and the V segment lost 6 bases, leaving 9 bases of the junction unmatched. CDR3 amino acids: CASRGTGTGPYEQYF. Written as DNA, the CDR3 is TGTGCCAGCAGGGGCACCGGGACAGGACCCTACGAGCAGTACTTC.

In DNA, the CDR3 is TGTGCCAGCAGTTTAAAACAGGGGTACACTGAAAAACTGTTTTTT. It translates to CASSLKQGYTEKLFF. V gene TRBV7-9 combines with J gene TRBJ1-4; 7 bases are a match to TRBD1. Germline CDR1 and CDR2: SEHNR and FQNEAQ (reference sequence). V shed 6 bases and J 7 bases; nucleotides not matched to a gene: 11. The CDR3 length is 15 residues.

The rearrangement links TRBV13 to TRBJ2-2, with 11 nucleotides matching TRBD2. Trimming at V came to 2 bases and at J to 6 bases, leaving 14 bases not matched to a gene. CDR1 PRHDT and CDR2 FYEKMQ come from the germline V gene (reference sequence). The CDR3 spans 19 residues. The CDR3 nucleotides read TGTGCCAGCAGCTTACCCACCCCGTTACTAGCGGGAGCGGCCGGGGAGCTGTTTTTT. This codes for CASSLPTPLLAGAAGELFF.

This chain links TRBV6-5 with TRBJ2-1, with TRBD2 identical over 9 bases. CDR1 is MNHEY, CDR2 SVGAGI, per germline. The CDR3 covers 15 residues. V lost 6 bases to trimming and J lost 4 bases; unmatched junction nucleotides: 7. CDR3 DNA: TGTGCCAGCAGGGGAGTAGCGGGAGCATACAATGAGCAGTTCTTC. Its protein product is CASRGVAGAYNEQFF.

V is TRBV30 and J is TRBJ1-2; the D gene is possibly TRBD1 (5 bases). This CDR3 comprises 14 residues. The V end lost 0 bases, the J end lost 5 bases, and 13 bases lay between the germline ends. Germline V gene data show CDR1 as GTSNPN and CDR2 as SVGIG (reference sequence). The CDR3 protein is CAWSVKGLVYGYTF. The DNA for the CDR3 is TGTGCCTGGAGTGTGAAGGGGCTAGTATATGGCTACACCTTC.

This chain links TRBV7-2 with TRBJ2-7; 9 bases are shared with TRBD2. Germline V gene data show CDR1 as SGHTA and CDR2 as FQGNSA. The V segment lost 3 bases and the J segment 3 bases; nucleotides outside the gene matches: 3. The CDR3 spans 14 residues. DNA of the CDR3: TGTGCCAGCAGCTTGACTAGCGGCAGCTACGAGCAGTACTTC. This translates into CASSLTSGSYEQYF.

The genes are TRBV6-5 and TRBJ2-3; 7 bases fit TRBD2. Germline assignment: CDR1 MNHEY and CDR2 SVGAGI. The CDR3 runs to 14 residues. The V gene end was trimmed by 10 bases and the J gene end by 6 bases; junction bases not matched to a gene: 13. The CDR3 DNA is TGTGCCATCGCGTCTGGACTAGGATCCGATACGCAGTATTTT. This gives the protein CAIASGLGSDTQYF.

The V gene is TRBV28, the J gene TRBJ1-2; D might be TRBD1 (5 bases). This CDR3 region has 15 residues. The germline gives CDR1 MDHEN, CDR2 SYDVKM. V gave up 4 bases and J gave up 4 bases, with 16 bases separating them. The CDR3 bases are TGTGCCAGCAGTTCCCATGCGGGGCTGGTCTATGGCTACACCTTC. It codes for CASSSHAGLVYGYTF.

V gene TRBV6-6 combines with J gene TRBJ2-3; possibly TRBD1 for D (6 bases). Germline V lookup: CDR1 MNHNY, CDR2 SVGAGI (reference sequence). The CDR3 covers 16 residues. V lost 0 bases, J lost 2 bases, and 12 bases lay in between. The CDR3 DNA reads as TGTGCCAGCAGTTACTCGGGGGCAGGCCACACAGATACGCAGTATTTT. Translated: CASSYSGAGHTDTQYF.

The genes are TRBV6-5 and TRBJ1-2; 7 nucleotides line up with TRBD1. The CDR3 is 15 amino acids. The V and J ends lost 0 bases and 3 bases, in that order; junction bases with no gene match: 4. The germline V gene encodes CDR1 MNHEY and CDR2 SVGAGI. The CDR3 sequence: CASSYSVQGYYGYTF. CDR3 in DNA: TGTGCCAGCAGTTACTCGGTACAGGGGTACTATGGCTACACCTTC.

The chain joins TRBV10-1 to TRBJ1-1; no definite D call. V lost 0 bases and J lost 7, with 12 bases in between. The germline V gene encodes CDR1 WNHNN and CDR2 SYGVQD (reference sequence). The CDR3 consists of 14 residues. This CDR3 reads CASSESGPGDEAFF. The CDR3 DNA reads TGCGCCAGCAGTGAGTCGGGCCCGGGAGATGAAGCTTTCTTT.

This sequence joins TRBV23-1 and TRBJ2-7; D gene ambiguous. TRBV23-1 qualifies as an ORF whose function is uncertain. This CDR3 has 11 residues. V was trimmed by 10 bases and J by 3 bases, leaving 10 bases between them. The CDR3 protein is CATQVVYEQYF. CDR3 nucleotides: TGCGCCACCCAGGTTGTCTACGAGCAGTACTTC.

The chain links TRBV29-1 to TRBJ1-5, with D possibly being TRBD1 (5 bases). The germline V gene encodes CDR1 SQVTM and CDR2 ANQGSEA. The CDR3 consists of 13 residues. V lost 4 bases to trimming and J lost 5 bases, with 12 bases between them. The CDR3 reads CSVAAGGDQPQHF. The CDR3 DNA reads TGCAGCGTTGCGGCGGGGGGGGATCAGCCCCAGCATTTT.

The chain uses TRBV19 and TRBJ1-5; 7 nucleotides agree with TRBD1. Germline CDR1 LNHDA, CDR2 SQIVND (reference sequence). Trimming cost V 7 bases and J 5 bases; bases outside gene matches: 17. This CDR3 has 17 amino acids. The CDR3 loop is CASKVSPARGDDQPQHF. CDR3 nucleotides: TGTGCCAGTAAAGTATCACCCGCCAGGGGGGATGATCAGCCCCAGCATTTT.

The genes are TRBV25-1 and TRBJ2-3; weak D call: TRBD1 (5 bases). The V gene's germline CDR1 is MGHDK and CDR2 SYGVNS. The germline V and J ends were trimmed by 2 bases and 1 base, with 13 bases remaining between them. The CDR3 totals 16 residues. In nucleotides, the CDR3 is TGTGCCAGCAGTGAAGCCCGGACACTACGCACAGATACGCAGTATTTT. Residues: CASSEARTLRTDTQYF.

Points on this clone: Its ends do not fully match the called genes, so a read error is possible. The rearrangement uses TRBV5-6 and TRBJ1-3; no definite D call. CDR1 is SGHDT and CDR2 is YYEEEE in the germline V gene. This CDR3 has 14 residues. The CDR3 loop reads CASSRSGSGNTVYF. CDR3 sequence (DNA): TGTGCCAGCAGTCGGTCGGGATCCGGAAACACCGTATATTTT.